This TCR beta chain was obtained from a study of CD8 T cell repertoires and HIV-1 epitope variants. On the study more broadly: Twenty-five autologous and known Gag and Nef epitope variant peptides each stimulated T cells separately. Tested: three Gag epitope families, Nef HW9 and YT9.

Broader study findings: The assay identified only TCR beta chains of antigen-proliferating T cells.

Points on this clone: What it binds is unknown.

Germline V lookup: CDR1 SEHNR, CDR2 FQNEAQ (reference sequence). V was pared by 3 bases and J by 2 bases, with 12 bases between. The CDR3 is made up of 15 amino acids. Repertoires were generated with immunoSEQ multiplex PCR, while TCRdb's copy carries only in-frame clones and drops some. The repertoire holds 4,000 or so clones, with 62% as singletons. The sequence derives from a male donor with HIV. V gene TRBV7-9 combines with J gene TRBJ2-3; D is perhaps TRBD2 (6 bases). The sequenced material came from cultured CD8+ T cells derived from PBMCs. CDR3 loop: CASSFSERVTDTQYF. CDR3 sequence (DNA): TGTGCCAGCAGCTTTTCGGAGCGGGTCACAGATACGCAGTATTTT.